This T cell receptor (beta chain) was identified in a study of blood T cell repertoires in COVID-19. Study-wide background: Spain, Italy and the United States supplied samples that represented acute and convalescent COVID-19. PBMCs, B-cell-depleted T cells, or T cells were the source of the cDNA or gDNA that made up the material.

The germline CDR1 and CDR2 sequences are SGHTA and FQGTGA. The CDR3 runs 13 residues. V was trimmed by 3 bases and J by 7 bases, leaving 10 bases between them. Seattle-derived patients entered the study during active infection and were followed longitudinally. Libraries were prepared by immunoSEQ multiplex PCR; TCRdb keeps only in-frame clonotypes and omits some of them. The sample contains some 520,000 clones, 75% to 90% of which appear only once. This sequence joins TRBV7-3 and TRBJ2-1; no definite D call. The sample comprised peripheral blood. The clonotype comes from a man between 18 and 35 years old with COVID-19, enrolled during active disease. In nucleotides, the CDR3 is TGTGCCAGCAGCTTCGAGTTCTTTAATGAGCAGTTCTTC. This gives the protein CASSFEFFNEQFF.